Here is one T cell receptor beta chain with its context. Antigen: not known. Total RNA extracted from each sample amounted to at least 5 micrograms. Together with a sample-barcoded 5' primer, a J-beta primer mix was included in a second PCR lasting about 6 to 11 cycles. Each CDR3 protein gets one entry after TCRdb re-called the 5' RACE reads with MiXCR. The table records hundreds of thousands of distinct CDR3 sequences, more than 45% of them present only once. The data are from a study of blood T cells in healthy people across ages. In the study overall: Capture via template switching afforded approximately one barcoded beta molecule per two T cells.

Study-wide results and caveats: Fewer expanded clones and more diversity marked long-lived versus aged donors.

The V and J ends lost 6 bases and 6 bases respectively, with 13 bases between them. Germline V gives CDR1 MNHEY, CDR2 SVGEGT. The CDR3 has 13 amino acids. Sequences were obtained from blood. This TCR derives from a man under 40 in good health. The V call is TRBV6-2 or TRBV6-3, the J call TRBJ2-3; D uncertain. CDR3 nucleotides: TGTGCCAGCAGCCCCCGTGAGGCGGATACGCAGTATTTT. It yields the protein CASSPREADTQYF.